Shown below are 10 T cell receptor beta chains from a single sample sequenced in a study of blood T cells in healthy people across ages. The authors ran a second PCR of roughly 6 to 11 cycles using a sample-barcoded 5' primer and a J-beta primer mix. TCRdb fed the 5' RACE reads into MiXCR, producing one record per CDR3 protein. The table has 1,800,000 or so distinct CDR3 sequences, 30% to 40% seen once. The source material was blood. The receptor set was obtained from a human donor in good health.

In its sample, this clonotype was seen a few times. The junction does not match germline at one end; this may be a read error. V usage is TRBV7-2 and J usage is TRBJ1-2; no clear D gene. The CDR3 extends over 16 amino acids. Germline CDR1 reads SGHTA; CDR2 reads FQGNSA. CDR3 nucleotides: TGTGCCGGCAGCTTCCACCAGGCGAGGCCTAACTATGGCTACACCTTC. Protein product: CAGSFHQARPNYGYTF. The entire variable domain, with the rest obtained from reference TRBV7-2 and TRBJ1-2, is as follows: GAGVSQSPSNKVTEKGKDVELRCDPISGHTALYWYRQSLGQGLEFLIYFQGNSAPDKSGLPSDRFSAERTGGSVSTLTIQRTQQEDSAVYLCAGSFHQARPNYGYTFGSGTRLTVV.

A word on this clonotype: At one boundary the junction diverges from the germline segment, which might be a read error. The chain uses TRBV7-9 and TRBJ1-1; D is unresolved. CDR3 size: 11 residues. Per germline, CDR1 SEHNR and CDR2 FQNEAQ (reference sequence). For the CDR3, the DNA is TGTGCCAACAGCTTGTCCGCTGAAGCTTTCTTT. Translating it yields CANSLSAEAFF.

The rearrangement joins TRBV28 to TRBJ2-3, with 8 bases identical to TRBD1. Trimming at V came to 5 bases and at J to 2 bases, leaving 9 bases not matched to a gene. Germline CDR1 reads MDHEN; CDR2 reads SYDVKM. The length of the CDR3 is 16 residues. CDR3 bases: TGTGCCAGCAGTCCGACAGGGGAGATTTTCACAGATACGCAGTATTTT. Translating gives CASSPTGEIFTDTQYF.

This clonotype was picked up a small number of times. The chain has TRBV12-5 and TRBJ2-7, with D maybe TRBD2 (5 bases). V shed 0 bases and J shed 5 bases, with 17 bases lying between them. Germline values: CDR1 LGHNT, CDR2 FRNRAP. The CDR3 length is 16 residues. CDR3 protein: CASGLVRGRENHEQYF. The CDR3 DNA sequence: TGTGCTAGTGGTTTGGTACGGGGAAGGGAGAACCACGAGCAGTACTTC.

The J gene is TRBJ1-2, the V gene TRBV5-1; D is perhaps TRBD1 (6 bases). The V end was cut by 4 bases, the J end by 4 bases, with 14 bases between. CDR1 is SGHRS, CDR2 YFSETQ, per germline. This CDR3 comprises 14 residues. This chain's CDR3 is CASSPEDSSYGYTF. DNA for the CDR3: TGCGCCAGCAGCCCGGAGGACAGCTCCTATGGCTACACCTTC.

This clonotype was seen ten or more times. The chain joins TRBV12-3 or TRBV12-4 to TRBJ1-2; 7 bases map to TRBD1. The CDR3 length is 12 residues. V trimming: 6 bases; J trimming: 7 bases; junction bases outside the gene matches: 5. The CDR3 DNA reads TGTGCCAGCAGCCGACAGGGAAGTGGCTACACCTTC. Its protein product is CASSRQGSGYTF.

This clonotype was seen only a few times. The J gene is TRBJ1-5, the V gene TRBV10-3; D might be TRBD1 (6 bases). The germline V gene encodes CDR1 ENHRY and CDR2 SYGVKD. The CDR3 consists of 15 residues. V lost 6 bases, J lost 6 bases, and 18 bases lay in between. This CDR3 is CAISPTGTPPQPQHF. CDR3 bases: TGTGCCATCAGCCCTACCGGGACACCGCCTCAGCCCCAGCATTTT.

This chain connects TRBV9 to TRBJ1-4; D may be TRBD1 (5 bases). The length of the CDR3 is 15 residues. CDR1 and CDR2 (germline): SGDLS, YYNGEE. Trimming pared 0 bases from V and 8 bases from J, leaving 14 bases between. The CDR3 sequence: CASSVGRGRAEKLFF. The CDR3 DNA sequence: TGTGCCAGCAGCGTAGGGAGGGGCCGAGCAGAAAAACTGTTTTTT.

The DNA for the CDR3 is TGTGCCAGCAGCCAAGAAGGTTGGCAGGGGTCAGATACGCAGTATTTT. Its protein is CASSQEGWQGSDTQYF. The genes are TRBV3-1 and TRBJ2-3, with a possible D match to TRBD1 (6 bases). V lost 0 bases, J lost 4 bases, and 14 bases lay in between. This CDR3 has 16 residues. Germline values: CDR1 LGHDT, CDR2 YNNKEL (reference sequence).

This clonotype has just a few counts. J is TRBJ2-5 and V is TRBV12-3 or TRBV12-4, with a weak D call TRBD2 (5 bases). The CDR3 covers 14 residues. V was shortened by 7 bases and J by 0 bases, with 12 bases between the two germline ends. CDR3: CASTRTSYQETQYF. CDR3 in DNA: TGTGCCAGCACTCGGACTTCGTACCAAGAGACCCAGTACTTC.